Sequencing of this TCR beta chain was carried out in a study of T cell responses to AZD1222 COVID-19 vaccine. As for this clone: Its antigen is not known.

The germline V and J ends were trimmed by 0 bases and 0 bases, with 17 bases remaining between them. This CDR3 is built from 19 residues. Germline loops: CDR1 LGHDT, CDR2 YNNKEL (reference sequence). General study findings and limits: Clonal diversity may have been underestimated, and the donors were mostly white British, with more females than males. Only a handful of AZD1222 recipients were seropositive at baseline. Increased Spike-specific TCR breadth and depth were observed after two AZD1222 doses.

Some clones are missing from TCRdb's copy, which holds only in-frame ones; the method was immunoSEQ multiplex PCR. The sample lists around 220,000 clones; approximately 94% were seen once. The V and J genes are TRBV3-1 (or the pseudogene TRBV3-2) and TRBJ2-2, with a possible D match to TRBD1 (6 bases). The TCR was taken from an adult who received the MenACWY meningococcal vaccine as a control. This specimen consisted of peripheral blood, obtained 28 days after the second dose of the MenACWY control vaccine. DNA for the CDR3: TGTGCCAGCAGCCAAGATGAGGTACGGACAGTTCCGAACACCGGGGAGCTGTTTTTT. Protein product: CASSQDEVRTVPNTGELFF.